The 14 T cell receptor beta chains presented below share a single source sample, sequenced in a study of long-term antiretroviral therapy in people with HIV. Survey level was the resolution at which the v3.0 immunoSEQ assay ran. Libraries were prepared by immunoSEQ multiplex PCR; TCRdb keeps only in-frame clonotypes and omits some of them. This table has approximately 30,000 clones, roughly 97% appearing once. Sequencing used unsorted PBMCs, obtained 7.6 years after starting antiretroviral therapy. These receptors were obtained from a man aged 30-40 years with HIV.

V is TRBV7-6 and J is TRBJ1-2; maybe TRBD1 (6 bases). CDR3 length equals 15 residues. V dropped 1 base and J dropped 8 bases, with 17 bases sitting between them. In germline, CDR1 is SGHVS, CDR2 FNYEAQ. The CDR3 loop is CASSLGGAGEKGYTF. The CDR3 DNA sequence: TGTGCCAGCAGCTTAGGAGGGGCAGGGGAGAAAGGCTACACCTTC.

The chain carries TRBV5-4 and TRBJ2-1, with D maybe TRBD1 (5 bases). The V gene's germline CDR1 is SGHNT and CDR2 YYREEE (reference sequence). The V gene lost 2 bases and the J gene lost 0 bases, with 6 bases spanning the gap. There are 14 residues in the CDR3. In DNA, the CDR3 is TGTGCCAGCAGCTTACAGGACTCCTACAATGAGCAGTTCTTC. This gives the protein CASSLQDSYNEQFF.

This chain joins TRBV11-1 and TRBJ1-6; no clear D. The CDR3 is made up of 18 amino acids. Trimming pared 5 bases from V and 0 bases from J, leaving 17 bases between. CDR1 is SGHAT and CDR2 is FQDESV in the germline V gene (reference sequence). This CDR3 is CASSSDNRKSSYNSPLHF. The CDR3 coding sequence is TGTGCCAGCAGCAGCGACAACCGTAAGAGCTCCTATAATTCACCCCTCCACTTT.

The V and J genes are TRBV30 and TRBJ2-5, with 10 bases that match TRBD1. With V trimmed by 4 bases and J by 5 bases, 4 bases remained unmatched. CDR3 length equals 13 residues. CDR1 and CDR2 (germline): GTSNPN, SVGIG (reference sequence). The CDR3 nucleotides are TGTGCCTGGACGACAGGGGGCGGGGAGACCCAGTACTTC. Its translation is CAWTTGGGETQYF.

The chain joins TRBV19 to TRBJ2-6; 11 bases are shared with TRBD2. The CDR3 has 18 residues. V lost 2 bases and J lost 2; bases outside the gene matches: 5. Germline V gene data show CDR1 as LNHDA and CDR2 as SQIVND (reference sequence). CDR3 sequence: CASSILAGGITGANVLTF. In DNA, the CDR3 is TGTGCCAGTAGTATACTAGCGGGAGGAATTACTGGGGCCAACGTCCTGACTTTC.

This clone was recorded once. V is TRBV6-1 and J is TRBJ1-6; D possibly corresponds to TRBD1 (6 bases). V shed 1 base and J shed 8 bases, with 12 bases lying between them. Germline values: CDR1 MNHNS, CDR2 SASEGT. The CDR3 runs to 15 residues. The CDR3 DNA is TGTGCCAGCAGTGAAGATAGGGGGGGCTATTCACCCCTCCACTTT. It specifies CASSEDRGGYSPLHF.

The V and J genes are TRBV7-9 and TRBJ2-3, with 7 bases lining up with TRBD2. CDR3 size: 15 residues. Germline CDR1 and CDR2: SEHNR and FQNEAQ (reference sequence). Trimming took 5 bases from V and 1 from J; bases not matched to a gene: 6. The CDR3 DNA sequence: TGTGCCAGCAGCCCCCACAGCGGGGGCACAGATACGCAGTATTTT. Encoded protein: CASSPHSGGTDTQYF.

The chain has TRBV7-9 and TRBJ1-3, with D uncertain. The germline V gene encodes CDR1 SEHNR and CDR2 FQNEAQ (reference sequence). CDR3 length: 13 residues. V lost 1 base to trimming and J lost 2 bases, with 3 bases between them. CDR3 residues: CASSLETGNTIYF. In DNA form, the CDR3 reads TGTGCCAGCAGCTTAGAGACTGGAAACACCATATATTTT.

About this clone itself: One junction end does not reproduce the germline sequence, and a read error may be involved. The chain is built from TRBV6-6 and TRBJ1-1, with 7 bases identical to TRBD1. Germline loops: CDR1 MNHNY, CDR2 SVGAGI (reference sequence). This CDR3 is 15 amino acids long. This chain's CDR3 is CASSSPTGMKTEAFF. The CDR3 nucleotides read TGTGCCAGCAGTTCACCGACAGGGATGAAGACTGAAGCTTTCTTT.

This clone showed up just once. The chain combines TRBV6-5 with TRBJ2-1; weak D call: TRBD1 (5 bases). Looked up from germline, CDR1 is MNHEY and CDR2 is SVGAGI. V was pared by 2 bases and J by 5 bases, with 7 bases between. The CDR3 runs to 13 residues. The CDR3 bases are TGTGCCAGCAGTTACGGCAGGGACAATGAGCAGTTCTTC. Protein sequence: CASSYGRDNEQFF.

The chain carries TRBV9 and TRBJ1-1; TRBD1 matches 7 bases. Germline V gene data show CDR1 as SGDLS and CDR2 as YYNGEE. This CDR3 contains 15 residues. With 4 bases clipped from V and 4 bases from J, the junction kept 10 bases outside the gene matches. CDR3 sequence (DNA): TGTGCCAGCAGCATGCTAGGGGGCCCGGGCACTGAAGCTTTCTTT. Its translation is CASSMLGGPGTEAFF.

The CDR3 coding sequence is TGCGCCAGCAGCCTAGGGGGTCCCTCCTCTGGGGCCAACGTCCTGACTTTC. This gives the protein CASSLGGPSSGANVLTF. J is TRBJ2-6 and V is TRBV4-3; D is perhaps TRBD1 (6 bases). The V end was cut by 4 bases, the J end by 0 bases, with 13 bases between. Germline values: CDR1 LGHNA, CDR2 YSLEER. This CDR3 has 17 residues.

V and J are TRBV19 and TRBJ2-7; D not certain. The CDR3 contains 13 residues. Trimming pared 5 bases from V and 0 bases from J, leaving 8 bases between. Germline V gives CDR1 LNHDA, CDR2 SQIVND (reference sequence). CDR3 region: CASSEQPSYEQYF. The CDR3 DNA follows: TGTGCCAGTAGTGAACAGCCCTCCTACGAGCAGTACTTC.

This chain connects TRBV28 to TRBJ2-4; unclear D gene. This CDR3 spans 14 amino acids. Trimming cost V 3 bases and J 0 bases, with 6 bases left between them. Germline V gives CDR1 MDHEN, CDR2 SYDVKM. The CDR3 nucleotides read TGTGCCAGCAGTTTCGTGGTAGCCAAAAACATTCAGTACTTC. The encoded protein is CASSFVVAKNIQYF.